These T cell receptor beta chains were read from a single sample in a study of T cell repertoires in enteric fever. In TCRdb, the reads were re-called with MiXCR into one record per CDR3 protein. The sample includes just under 1,500 distinct CDR3 sequences, under 40% of them seen just once. The sample was CCR7- CD38- CD4+ T cells from PBMCs. These receptors were obtained from a human donor with Salmonella enteric fever, either typhoid or paratyphoid (not recorded which). Both conserved end residues are part of each CDR3. Fields, in order: V gene, D gene, J gene, clone size, CDR3 protein, CDR3 DNA. D genes are given only for firm matches. Where a row states a size, it is once, few, many or the class of an expanded clone; other rows omit it.

>TRBV7-9|.|TRBJ1-6|large
CASSFTSDNSPLHF
TGTGCCAGCAGCTTTACATCCGATAATTCACCCCTCCACTTT
>TRBV7-9|.|TRBJ2-1|medium-sized
CASSLSGNEQFF
TGTGCCAGCAGCTTATCGGGGAATGAGCAGTTCTTC
>TRBV5-1|.|TRBJ2-7|.
CASSRDYEQYF
TGCGCCAGCAGCCGGGACTACGAGCAGTACTTC
>TRBV9|.|TRBJ2-3|large
CASSVGWEGTDTQYF
TGTGCCAGCAGCGTAGGCTGGGAAGGCACAGATACGCAGTATTTT
>TRBV5-5|.|TRBJ2-4|large
CASSSLIIPYIQYF
TGTGCCAGCAGCTCTCTTATTATTCCATACATTCAGTACTTC
>TRBV7-9|TRBD1|TRBJ1-3|.
CASSKQGASGNTIYF
TGTGCCAGCAGCAAACAGGGGGCATCTGGAAACACCATATATTTT
>TRBV15|.|TRBJ2-7|few
CATSRDRGFPYEQYF
TGTGCCACCAGCAGAGATCGGGGATTCCCCTACGAGCAGTACTTC
>TRBV5-1|TRBD1|TRBJ1-4|few
CASRGGTGVEKLFF
TGCGCCAGCAGAGGAGGGACAGGCGTGGAAAAACTGTTTTTT
>TRBV18|.|TRBJ2-7|.
CASSPPTYEQYF
TGTGCCAGCTCACCACCAACCTACGAGCAGTACTTC
>TRBV5-3|.|TRBJ2-1|few
CASSPLGQLSYNEQFF
TGTGCCAGCAGCCCCCTTGGCCAACTAAGCTACAATGAGCAGTTCTTC
>TRBV30|.|TRBJ2-7|.
CVWTDSRYEQYF
TGTGTCTGGACTGACAGTCGCTACGAGCAGTACTTC
>TRBV5-1|TRBD1|TRBJ2-7|medium-sized
CASSLGRPTRPGQGTHEQYF
TGCGCCAGCAGCTTGGGACGCCCAACCCGTCCGGGACAGGGAACCCACGAGCAGTACTTC
>TRBV27|.|TRBJ1-4|.
CASSPDHPTNEKLFF
TGTGCCAGCAGTCCCGATCACCCAACTAATGAAAAACTGTTTTTT
>TRBV18|TRBD2|TRBJ2-1|.
CASSPLTSGSRNEQFF
TGTGCCAGCTCACCTTTGACTAGCGGGAGTCGGAATGAGCAGTTCTTC